What follows are 21 T cell receptor beta chains derived from one specimen sequenced in a study of blood T cell repertoires in COVID-19. The data were produced by immunoSEQ multiplex PCR, yet TCRdb's version contains in-frame clones alone and is incomplete. The sample contains over 95,000 clones, approximately 85% of which appear only once. Sequencing was done on a sample of peripheral blood. Every receptor here comes from a woman in her sixties with COVID-19, enrolled during active disease.

In this sample, this clone turned up once. The genes are TRBV6-6 and TRBJ1-1; 10 bases match TRBD1. Trimming took 6 bases from V and 4 from J; bases not matched to a gene: 11. The CDR3 has 16 amino acids. Germline CDR1 and CDR2: MNHNY and SVGAGI (reference sequence). DNA for the CDR3: TGTGCCAGCAGGAACGGACAGGGGGGTTTTGGCACTGAAGCTTTCTTT. This sequence encodes CASRNGQGGFGTEAFF.

The CDR3 reads CASSVGVAGAYNEQFF. CDR3 nucleotide sequence: TGTGCCAGCAGCGTAGGGGTAGCGGGGGCCTACAATGAGCAGTTCTTC. The chain carries TRBV9 and TRBJ2-1; 9 bases match TRBD2. CDR3 length: 16 amino acids. The trim removed 0 bases at V and 2 bases at J, leaving 3 bases unmatched. The germline V gene encodes CDR1 SGDLS and CDR2 YYNGEE.

This clone was detected only a few times. The genes are TRBV15 and TRBJ1-6; D uncertain. V lost 0 bases and J 7 bases, leaving 4 bases between the germline ends. Germline V gene data show CDR1 as LNHNV and CDR2 as YYDKDF (reference sequence). This CDR3 comprises 13 residues. CDR3 coding DNA: TGTGCCACCAGCAGAGATCCAAATTCACCCCTCCACTTT. Translation: CATSRDPNSPLHF. Complete variable domain (other parts from reference TRBV15 and TRBJ1-6): DAMVIQNPRYQVTQFGKPVTLSCSQTLNHNVMYWYQQKSSQAPKLLFHYYDKDFNNEADTPDNFQSRRPNTSFCFLDIRSPGLGDTAMYLCATSRDPNSPLHFGNGTRLTVT.

The rearrangement joins TRBV15 to TRBJ1-1; weak D call: TRBD1 (5 bases). CDR3 length equals 14 residues. The germline V and J ends were trimmed by 1 base and 5 bases, with 11 bases remaining between them. Germline CDR1 LNHNV, CDR2 YYDKDF (reference sequence). Here the CDR3 DNA reads TGTGCCACCAGCAGAGGGGGCGCGGAGACTGAAGCTTTCTTT. It translates to CATSRGGAETEAFF.

The CDR3 sequence: CASSSPGQAANSPLHF. DNA for the CDR3: TGTGCCAGCAGTTCCCCGGGACAGGCGGCTAATTCACCCCTCCACTTT. The genes are TRBV28 and TRBJ1-6; 8 bases fit TRBD1. The germline CDR1 and CDR2 sequences are MDHEN and SYDVKM. V shed 4 bases and J 6 bases; nucleotides not matched to a gene: 8. CDR3 length equals 16 residues.

This chain connects TRBV18 to TRBJ2-2; 10 bases are a match to TRBD1. Germline trimming cut 5 bases from V and 0 bases from J; bases unmatched to any gene: 21. Germline V lookup: CDR1 KGHSH, CDR2 LQKENI. The CDR3 spans 22 residues. CDR3 residues: CASSLGRDRGNPGVPNTGELFF. Here the CDR3 DNA reads TGTGCCAGCTCATTAGGCCGGGACAGGGGAAATCCAGGGGTTCCGAACACCGGGGAGCTGTTTTTT.

The rearrangement uses TRBV11-2 and TRBJ2-7; 8 positions agree with TRBD2. From germline, CDR1 is SGHAT and CDR2 FQNNGV. The CDR3 has 15 amino acids. V trimming: 0 bases; J trimming: 5 bases; junction bases outside the gene matches: 6. The CDR3 sequence: CASSLERGAPHEQYF. The CDR3 coding sequence is TGTGCCAGCAGCTTAGAGCGGGGGGCTCCCCACGAGCAGTACTTC.

The chain couples TRBV6-5 to TRBJ2-7; possible D gene TRBD1, 5 bases. Germline V gene sequence: CDR1 MNHEY, CDR2 SVGAGI. This CDR3 contains 14 residues. The V end was cut by 4 bases, the J end by 0 bases, with 10 bases between. CDR3 bases: TGTGCCAGCAGTTCCTATGGGGCCTCCTACGAGCAGTACTTC. The encoded protein is CASSSYGASYEQYF.

This clone appeared a few times. V gene TRBV15 combines with J gene TRBJ1-1; TRBD1 is a possible D gene (6 bases). Between the trimmed V and J ends, which lost 0 bases and 1 base, there was a span of 9 bases. Germline assignment: CDR1 LNHNV and CDR2 YYDKDF (reference sequence). CDR3 length: 15 residues. CDR3 residues: CATSRESGQNTEAFF. The CDR3 bases are TGTGCCACCAGCAGAGAGTCGGGACAGAACACTGAAGCTTTCTTT.

This clone was found once. The chain combines TRBV25-1 with TRBJ1-6; 8 nucleotides line up with TRBD1. J was trimmed by 10 bases and V by 6 bases; bases with no gene match: 5. CDR3 size: 13 residues. Germline assignment: CDR1 MGHDK and CDR2 SYGVNS. The CDR3 DNA reads TGTGCCAGCAGATGGACAGGGAACTCACCCCTCCACTTT. It specifies CASRWTGNSPLHF.

The J gene is TRBJ1-3, the V gene TRBV3-1 (or the pseudogene TRBV3-2); D gene unclear. Germline values: CDR1 LGHDT, CDR2 YNNKEL (reference sequence). The germline V and J ends were trimmed by 3 bases and 0 bases, with 21 bases remaining between them. The length of the CDR3 is 19 residues. CDR3 residues: CASSHHPRGRTLSGNTIYF. Written as DNA, the CDR3 is TGTGCCAGCAGCCACCACCCCCGGGGTCGGACTCTCTCTGGAAACACCATATATTTT.

In its sample, this clone was seen a few times. V is TRBV6-4 and J is TRBJ1-5, with 12 bases lining up with TRBD1. V shed 7 bases, J shed 3 bases, and the junction held 10 bases outside the gene matches. CDR1 is MRHNA, CDR2 SNTAGT, per germline. CDR3 length: 17 residues. In DNA, the CDR3 is TGTGCCAGCAAAAGGGACAGGGGGCATGGATACAATCAGCCCCAGCATTTT. Translating gives CASKRDRGHGYNQPQHF.

This clone has only a few counts. The gene calls are TRBV18 and TRBJ2-7; 12 nucleotides match TRBD2. J gave up 4 bases and V 8 bases, and 9 bases lay outside the gene matches. CDR1 KGHSH and CDR2 LQKENI come from the germline V gene. The CDR3 is 15 residues long. CDR3 bases: TGTGCCAGCCGACTAGCGGGGGCTGATTCTTACGAGCAGTACTTC. Translated, it gives CASRLAGADSYEQYF. The variable domain in full, completed from reference TRBV18 and TRBJ2-7, reads NAGVMQNPRHLVRRRGQEARLRCSPMKGHSHVYWYRQLPEEGLKFMVYLQKENIIDESGMPKERFSAEFPKEGPSILRIQQVVRGDSAAYFCASRLAGADSYEQYFGPGTRLTVT.

J is TRBJ1-6 and V is TRBV11-3, with D maybe TRBD1 (6 bases). V was pared by 5 bases and J by 10 bases, with 18 bases between. The CDR3 extends over 15 amino acids. Germline V gene data show CDR1 as SGHNT and CDR2 as YENEEA. CDR3 DNA sequence: TGTGCCAGCAGCCGACCTTCGGGGGGCACCTCACCCCTCCACTTT. Translating gives CASSRPSGGTSPLHF.

This chain joins TRBV3-1 (or the pseudogene TRBV3-2) and TRBJ1-2, with 10 bases that match TRBD1. With V trimmed by 3 bases and J by 4 bases, 5 bases remained unmatched. This CDR3 has 15 amino acids. Germline CDR1 LGHDT, CDR2 YNNKEL (reference sequence). CDR3 DNA sequence: TGTGCCAGCAGCCATGTGGGACAGGGGCTCTATGGCTACACCTTC. Its translation is CASSHVGQGLYGYTF.

The chain joins TRBV18 to TRBJ1-1, with 7 bases fitting TRBD1. The V gene's germline CDR1 is KGHSH and CDR2 LQKENI. CDR3 size: 16 residues. Trimming at V came to 1 base and at J to 7 bases, leaving 12 bases not matched to a gene. CDR3 sequence reads: CASSPRWGQSSDEAFF. The CDR3 DNA sequence: TGTGCCAGCTCACCACGGTGGGGACAGAGCTCTGATGAAGCTTTCTTT.

This clone appeared once. This sample also contains other DNA sequences that code for the same CDR3. The J gene is TRBJ1-5, the V gene TRBV30; D is perhaps TRBD1 (5 bases). V dropped 1 base and J dropped 4 bases, with 8 bases sitting between them. Germline lookup yields CDR1 GTSNPN and CDR2 SVGIG (reference sequence). The CDR3 runs 13 residues. CDR3 region: CAWSGGGNQPQHF. The CDR3 nucleotides are TGTGCCTGGAGTGGGGGGGGAAATCAGCCCCAGCATTTT.

This clone was seen only once. The chain has TRBV15 and TRBJ1-2; tentatively, D is TRBD1 (5 bases). This CDR3 is 13 amino acids long. Per germline, CDR1 LNHNV and CDR2 YYDKDF (reference sequence). V was trimmed by 4 bases and J by 8 bases, leaving 14 bases between them. CDR3 coding DNA: TGTGCCACCAGCATCGACAGCAGGAACGGCTACACCTTC. It is translated as CATSIDSRNGYTF. The full variable domain, rest sourced from reference TRBV15 and TRBJ1-2, is DAMVIQNPRYQVTQFGKPVTLSCSQTLNHNVMYWYQQKSSQAPKLLFHYYDKDFNNEADTPDNFQSRRPNTSFCFLDIRSPGLGDTAMYLCATSIDSRNGYTFGSGTRLTVV.

The chain is built from TRBV6-5 and TRBJ1-4; 7 bases agree with TRBD1. The CDR3 runs to 14 residues. Germline V gene lookup returns CDR1 MNHEY and CDR2 SVGAGI. The J segment lost 8 bases and the V segment lost 6 bases, leaving 9 bases of the junction unmatched. In DNA, the CDR3 is TGTGCCAGCAGACCTACAGGGGCCAAGGAAAAACTGTTTTTT. This gives the protein CASRPTGAKEKLFF.

This rearrangement joins TRBV11-2 to TRBJ1-1; 10 bases fit TRBD1. This CDR3 has 15 amino acids. The germline gives CDR1 SGHAT, CDR2 FQNNGV. The V and J ends lost 5 bases and 4 bases, in that order; junction bases with no gene match: 7. The CDR3 DNA reads as TGTGCCAGCAGCCATGGACAGGGGGAGGGCACTGAAGCTTTCTTT. Translation gives CASSHGQGEGTEAFF.

The chain employs TRBV4-1 and TRBJ1-4; D unclear. The CDR3 contains 15 residues. Germline values: CDR1 MGHRA, CDR2 YSYEKL. V lost 4 bases, J lost 7 bases, and 16 bases lay in between. The CDR3 reads CASSPLLWSPEKLFF. The CDR3 DNA reads as TGCGCCAGCAGCCCCCTTTTATGGAGTCCTGAAAAACTGTTTTTT.